The source of this TCR beta chain is a study of blood T cell repertoires in COVID-19. This CDR3 region has 14 residues. Trimming took 6 bases from V and 3 from J; bases not matched to a gene: 5. Germline V lookup: CDR1 WNHNN, CDR2 SYGVQD (reference sequence). The authors' processing: Estimation of nucleated cell counts relied on the amplification of reference gene primers. The protocol was immunoSEQ multiplex PCR, while the TCRdb copy is restricted to in-frame clones and leaves out a portion. That table supplies the V and J calls and clone size; D and trimming were determined from the DNA. Of 200,000 to 250,000 clones in the sample, 88% were seen once.

The gene calls are TRBV10-1 and TRBJ2-4, with 7 bases fitting TRBD1. Sequenced: peripheral blood. The TCR was taken from a woman aged 60-70 years with acute or convalescent COVID-19. This CDR3 reads CASSATGFKNIQYF. CDR3 in DNA: TGCGCCAGCAGCGCGACAGGGTTCAAAAACATTCAGTACTTC.